This T cell receptor beta chain was captured in a study of T-cell memory formation after mild COVID-19. Study-wide background: TCR clusters showed largely donor specificity.

CDR1 and CDR2 from the germline V gene are MNHEY and SVGAGI. Trimming removed 5 bases at V and 1 base at J, with 11 bases between. This CDR3 region has 15 residues. General study results and limits: While clones contracting from day 15 to 85 were balanced between CD4 and CD8, later expanders leaned CD4+. For contracting clones, CD4+ ones sat mainly in CM and EM, CD8+ in EMRA.

Barcoded TCR alpha and TCR beta cDNA libraries with UMIs came from 5'RACE using constant-segment primers. TCRdb re-called the 5' RACE reads with MiXCR, one entry per CDR3 protein. The repertoire has 180,000 or so distinct CDR3 sequences, around 10% of them found once; the top ten carry approximately 3.8%. This clonotype was observed a handful of times. Its antigen is still unknown. The genes are TRBV6-5 and TRBJ2-2; a weak D match, TRBD2 (6 bases). The receptor comes from a man aged 18 to 30 who had mild COVID-19 (a few samples of this study predate the infection). Cell type and time point are not known. Sequencing used PBMCs or a T cell subset sorted from them (not recorded which). CDR3 region: CASSGRRVNTGELFF. CDR3 sequence (DNA): TGTGCCAGCAGTGGTCGGAGGGTGAACACCGGGGAGCTGTTTTTT.